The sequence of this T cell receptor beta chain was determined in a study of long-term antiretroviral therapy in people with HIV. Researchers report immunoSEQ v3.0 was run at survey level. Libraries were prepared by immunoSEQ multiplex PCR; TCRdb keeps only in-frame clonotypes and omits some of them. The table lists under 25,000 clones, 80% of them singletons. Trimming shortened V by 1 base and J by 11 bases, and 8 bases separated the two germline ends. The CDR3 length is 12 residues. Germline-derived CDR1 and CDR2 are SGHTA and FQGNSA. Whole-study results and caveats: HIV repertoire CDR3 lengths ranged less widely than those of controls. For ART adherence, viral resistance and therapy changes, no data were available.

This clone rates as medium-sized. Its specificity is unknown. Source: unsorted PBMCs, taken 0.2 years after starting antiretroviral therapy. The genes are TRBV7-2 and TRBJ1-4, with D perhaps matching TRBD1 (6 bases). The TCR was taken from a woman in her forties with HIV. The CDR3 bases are TGTGCCAGCAGCTTAGACAGGGTGAAACTGTTTTTT. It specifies CASSLDRVKLFF.